This T cell receptor beta chain was captured in a study of T cell repertoires in cytomegalovirus infection. The overall study: In public TCR beta signatures, there were indications of both CMV infection and matching HLA type.

This clonotype was seen only a few times. The antigen remains undetermined. Germline CDR1 SGHRS, CDR2 YFSETQ. The CDR3 has 14 residues. The J segment lost 7 bases and the V segment lost 0 bases, leaving 5 bases of the junction unmatched. Using its own MiXCR run on the reads, TCRdb lists one record per CDR3 protein. Among nearly 700,000 distinct CDR3 sequences, 33% were seen once, and the ten largest hold about 20%. The origin of this receptor is a human donor in good health (CMV status not recorded). Some clones in this sample may be carry-over from other donors' samples. The source material was cultured PBMCs, sampled from culture after CMV antigen stimulation. This chain joins TRBV5-1 and TRBJ2-3; TRBD2 matches 7 bases. CDR3 residues: CASSLAGREHTQYF. The CDR3 DNA is TGCGCCAGCAGCTTGGCAGGGAGGGAGCATACGCAGTATTTT.